Shown below are 12 T cell receptor beta chains from a single sample sequenced in a study of control samples from healthy donors and cancer patients. Produced via immunoSEQ multiplex PCR; TCRdb's table is partial and in-frame only. This sample has about 120,000 clones; about 86% occur once, and the top ten carry over 10%. The sequenced sample was blood. Every receptor here comes from a young man in good health.

The chain joins TRBV18 to TRBJ1-2; 9 positions agree with TRBD1. After removal of 1 base from V and 3 bases from J, the junction contained 3 bases not matched to a gene. The CDR3 spans 15 residues. From germline, CDR1 is KGHSH and CDR2 LQKENI. The DNA of the CDR3 is TGTGCCAGCTCACCACGGGACAGGGTGGACTATGGCTACACCTTC. This translates into CASSPRDRVDYGYTF. Filled out from reference TRBV18 and TRBJ1-2, the complete variable domain reads NAGVMQNPRHLVRRRGQEARLRCSPMKGHSHVYWYRQLPEEGLKFMVYLQKENIIDESGMPKERFSAEFPKEGPSILRIQQVVRGDSAAYFCASSPRDRVDYGYTFGSGTRLTVV.

V gene TRBV5-1 combines with J gene TRBJ1-4, with D perhaps matching TRBD1 (5 bases). Trimming stripped 5 bases from V and 8 bases from J, with 16 bases between. Germline V gene lookup returns CDR1 SGHRS and CDR2 YFSETQ. The CDR3 loop spans 14 amino acids. CDR3 sequence (DNA): TGCGCCAGCAGTTTTAACCAGGGAAGAGAAAAACTGTTTTTT. Protein sequence: CASSFNQGREKLFF.

The chain employs TRBV9 and TRBJ2-1; 9 nucleotides agree with TRBD1. This CDR3 region has 14 residues. Trimming removed 3 bases from V and 8 bases from J; junction bases left unmatched: 6. CDR1 is SGDLS, CDR2 YYNGEE, per germline. CDR3 DNA: TGTGCCAGCAGCGCCCGGGACAGGGCCCATGAGCAGTTCTTC. Translated, it gives CASSARDRAHEQFF.

The chain employs TRBV5-1 and TRBJ2-7; D gene ambiguous. V dropped 5 bases and J dropped 0 bases, with 9 bases sitting between them. Looked up from germline, CDR1 is SGHRS and CDR2 is YFSETQ. This CDR3 comprises 13 residues. The CDR3 spells CASRPTISYEQYF. The CDR3 coding sequence is TGCGCCAGCAGACCGACCATCTCCTACGAGCAGTACTTC.

The gene calls are TRBV10-3 and TRBJ2-3; 7 bases align to TRBD1. The length of the CDR3 is 15 residues. Germline V lookup: CDR1 ENHRY, CDR2 SYGVKD. Trimming removed 2 bases from V and 2 bases from J; junction bases left unmatched: 4. Here the CDR3 reads CAISERGQDTDTQYF. DNA for the CDR3: TGTGCCATCAGTGAGCGTGGACAGGACACAGATACGCAGTATTTT.

This clone was observed a single time. The chain joins TRBV18 to TRBJ1-2, with 7 bases fitting TRBD1. This CDR3 contains 15 residues. Germline CDR1 is KGHSH and CDR2 is LQKENI. Losses at the gene ends were 8 bases for V and 6 bases for J; bases not matched to a gene: 15. The CDR3 DNA reads TGTGCCAGCAGAACGACAGGGAATAAAGAAAATGGCTACACCTTC. Translation: CASRTTGNKENGYTF.

Note on this clone: One end of the junction is discordant with germline, which a read error may explain. The chain couples TRBV5-6 to TRBJ1-1; 9 nucleotides agree with TRBD1. The CDR3 contains 16 residues. CDR1 is SGHDT, CDR2 YYEEEE, per germline. The CDR3 protein is CASRGDRETWNTKAFF. Written as DNA, the CDR3 is TGTGCCAGCAGGGGGGACAGGGAGACTTGGAACACTAAAGCTTTCTTT.

This clone has a handful of counts. The chain recombines TRBV11-3 with TRBJ2-1; no reliable D call. Germline V gene lookup returns CDR1 SGHNT and CDR2 YENEEA. The CDR3 has 12 amino acids. V lost 0 bases and J 8 bases, leaving 5 bases between the germline ends. The CDR3, as DNA: TGTGCCAGCAGCTTAGAGGGATATGAGCAGTTCTTC. Encoded protein: CASSLEGYEQFF.

The gene calls are TRBV6-1 and TRBJ2-1, with TRBD1 matching over 9 bases. The CDR3 extends over 16 amino acids. J was trimmed by 7 bases and V by 3 bases; bases with no gene match: 10. Germline values: CDR1 MNHNS, CDR2 SASEGT. The CDR3 protein is CASSDSWTGVVNEQFF. The CDR3, as DNA: TGTGCCAGCAGTGATTCATGGACAGGGGTGGTTAATGAGCAGTTCTTC.

CDR3 coding DNA: TGCGCCAGCAGTGAGATCGCCAGGCGCCACCTCTATGGCTACACCTTC. Residues: CASSEIARRHLYGYTF. The rearrangement links TRBV10-2 to TRBJ1-2; D gene ambiguous. CDR3 length equals 16 residues. V lost 2 bases, J lost 4 bases, and 17 bases lay in between. Germline-derived CDR1 and CDR2 are WSHSY and SAAADI.

In its sample, this clone was seen a few times. The chain carries TRBV2 and TRBJ1-6; weak D call: TRBD1 (6 bases). There are 16 residues in the CDR3. Germline CDR1 is SNHLY and CDR2 is FYNNEI. V lost 7 bases and J lost 0, with 13 bases in between. CDR3 coding DNA: TGTGCCAGCAATCCGGAGGGGGGCTCCTATAATTCACCCCTCCACTTT. The encoded protein is CASNPEGGSYNSPLHF. Supplemented by reference TRBV2 and TRBJ1-6, the full variable domain reads EPEVTQTPSHQVTQMGQEVILRCVPISNHLYFYWYRQILGQKVEFLVSFYNNEISEKSEIFDDQFSVERPDGSNFTLKIRSTKLEDSAMYFCASNPEGGSYNSPLHFGNGTRLTVT.

V usage is TRBV4-1 and J usage is TRBJ1-6; TRBD1 matches 7 bases. The CDR3 is 16 residues long. Trimming cost V 0 bases and J 8 bases; bases outside gene matches: 7. Germline loops: CDR1 MGHRA, CDR2 YSYEKL. Written as DNA, the CDR3 is TGCGCCAGCAGCCAAGACACGACAGGGCTAGATTCACCCCTCCACTTT. Its translation is CASSQDTTGLDSPLHF.